A selection of T cell receptor beta chains follows, all from one sample in a study of T cell repertoires in cytomegalovirus infection. Via MiXCR, TCRdb re-called the reads, giving one row per CDR3 protein. The table shows around 750,000 distinct CDR3 sequences, with about 33% occurring only once. What these receptors recognize is not known. Sequenced material: cultured CD8+ T cells from PBMCs, taken from culture after CMV antigen stimulation. The origin of the receptors is a human donor in good health (CMV status not recorded). Some clones in this sample may be carry-over from other donors' samples. Both conserved end residues are part of each CDR3. Each record gives: V gene, J gene, CDR3 protein.

>TRBV7-9|TRBJ2-7
CASSSTAASGGYEQYF
>TRBV7-6|TRBJ2-7
CASSHRDSQVYEQYF
>TRBV20-1|TRBJ2-7
CSARRDRLSYEQYF
>TRBV5-4|TRBJ2-3
CASSSGLAGASTDTQYF
>TRBV6-2/TRBV6-3|TRBJ1-1
CASSPDSRDTEAFF
>TRBV7-8|TRBJ2-5
CASSLRGPGRETQYF
>TRBV20-1|TRBJ1-5
CRASGLIGQPQHF
>TRBV12-3/TRBV12-4|TRBJ2-5
CASSSTSGGPIQETQYF
>TRBV7-9|TRBJ2-7
CASSPREDAYEQYF
>TRBV5-1|TRBJ1-2
CASSGGNYYGYTF
>TRBV6-1|TRBJ2-3
CASPSGNAVDTQYF